The rows below give T cell receptor beta chains drawn from one sample of a study of cytomegalovirus exposure and HLA in healthy donors. Repertoires were generated with immunoSEQ multiplex PCR, while TCRdb's copy carries only in-frame clones and drops some. The table lists roughly 150,000 clones, 80% to 90% of them singletons. The sequencing sample was made of PBMCs. The origin of the receptors is a middle-aged woman in good health and CMV-seropositive. Both conserved end residues are part of each CDR3. The order of the fields is clone size, D gene, V gene, J gene, CDR3 length, CDR3 DNA, CDR3 protein. D genes are given only for firm matches. The size entry is marked missing in some rows and otherwise reads once, few, many or a size class.

size: once; D: -; V: TRBV29-1; J: TRBJ1-3; length: 13; DNA: TGCAGCGTTGGGATGACAGCTGGAAACACCATATATTTT; CDR3: CSVGMTAGNTIYF
size: -; D: TRBD2; V: TRBV28; J: TRBJ2-7; length: 16; DNA: TGTGCCAGCAGTCTCACTAGCCCGGGAGGCCGATACGAGCAGTACTTC; CDR3: CASSLTSPGGRYEQYF
size: -; D: TRBD2; V: TRBV7-2; J: TRBJ2-1; length: 14; DNA: TGTGCCAGCAGTCAGGGTAGGCTAGCGGTTGAGCAGTTCTTC; CDR3: CASSQGRLAVEQFF
size: once; D: TRBD2; V: TRBV7-2; J: TRBJ2-1; length: 12; DNA: TGTGCCAGCAGCCTCGATCGGGGGGGCGAGTTCTTC; CDR3: CASSLDRGGEFF
size: -; D: TRBD2; V: TRBV28; J: TRBJ2-7; length: 15; DNA: TGTGCCAGCACCTGGGATAGCGGGGGGGCGTCCGAGCAGTACTTC; CDR3: CASTWDSGGASEQYF
size: -; D: -; V: TRBV18; J: TRBJ2-2; length: 16; DNA: TGTGCCAGCTCCCCCGCCGACCGGGATGTAGCCGGGGAGCTGTTTTTT; CDR3: CASSPADRDVAGELFF
size: -; D: TRBD1; V: TRBV9; J: TRBJ1-2; length: 15; DNA: TGTGCCAGCAGTGCCGAACAGGGGGCTAACTATGGCTACACCTTC; CDR3: CASSAEQGANYGYTF
size: -; D: TRBD2; V: TRBV6-6; J: TRBJ2-7; length: 15; DNA: TGTGCCAGCAGCCACGGGGGGACTGATGCCTACGAGCAGTACTTC; CDR3: CASSHGGTDAYEQYF
size: -; D: -; V: TRBV7-2; J: TRBJ2-5; length: 14; DNA: TGTGCCAGCAGCTTTGGAGGGGCCCAAGAGACCCAGTACTTC; CDR3: CASSFGGAQETQYF
size: -; D: TRBD1; V: TRBV11-1; J: TRBJ1-1; length: 16; DNA: TGTGCCAGCAGCTTAGGATTCGACAGGGTGAACACTGAAGCTTTCTTT; CDR3: CASSLGFDRVNTEAFF
size: few; D: TRBD1; V: TRBV5-6; J: TRBJ1-4; length: 19; DNA: TGTGCCAGCAGCTTGGCCTTCGGACAGGGGGGAGCAACTAATGAAAAACTGTTTTTT; CDR3: CASSLAFGQGGATNEKLFF
size: -; D: TRBD1; V: TRBV27; J: TRBJ2-7; length: 16; DNA: TGTGCCAGCCGTAAGAGAACCGGGACAGGGGCCTACGAGCAGTACTTC; CDR3: CASRKRTGTGAYEQYF
size: -; D: TRBD1; V: TRBV18; J: TRBJ2-5; length: 15; DNA: TGTGCCAGCTCACCAGGACAGGGGACACAAGAGACCCAGTACTTC; CDR3: CASSPGQGTQETQYF
size: -; D: -; V: TRBV28; J: TRBJ1-2; length: 13; DNA: TGTGCCAGCAGTTTAGCACTGATCTATGGCTACACCTTC; CDR3: CASSLALIYGYTF
size: -; D: -; V: TRBV21-1; J: TRBJ2-5; length: 11; DNA: TGTGCCAGCAGCAATCATGGGGGGGGGAACTTC; CDR3: CASSNHGGGNF
size: -; D: TRBD2; V: TRBV10-3; J: TRBJ2-1; length: 20; DNA: TGTGCCATCAGTGAGTCGATTTTACTAGCGGGATCGGGCTCCTACAATGAGCAGTTCTTC; CDR3: CAISESILLAGSGSYNEQFF
size: -; D: TRBD1; V: TRBV9; J: TRBJ1-4; length: 16; DNA: TGTGCCAGCAGCCAGATGACAGGGGCGCAGGTTGAAAAACTGTTTTTT; CDR3: CASSQMTGAQVEKLFF
size: -; D: -; V: TRBV5-8; J: TRBJ1-1; length: 12; DNA: TGTGCCAGCAGCTTCGGGGGCACTGAAGCTTTCTTT; CDR3: CASSFGGTEAFF
size: -; D: -; V: TRBV28; J: TRBJ1-5; length: 15; DNA: TGTGCCAGCAGTTTACTGAATAGCGGGAATCAGCCCCAGCATTTT; CDR3: CASSLLNSGNQPQHF
size: -; D: -; V: TRBV7-8; J: TRBJ2-1; length: 13; DNA: TGTGCCAGCAGCTTAGCTCCCAACAATGAGCAGTTCTTC; CDR3: CASSLAPNNEQFF
size: few; D: -; V: TRBV4-3; J: TRBJ2-7; length: 17; DNA: TGCGCCAGCAGCCAAGCCCGATTAGACAGCCTCTCCTACGAGCAGTACTTC; CDR3: CASSQARLDSLSYEQYF
size: -; D: -; V: TRBV18; J: TRBJ2-5; length: 11; DNA: TGTGCCAGCTCCGGGCAAGAGACCCAGTACTTC; CDR3: CASSGQETQYF
size: -; D: -; V: TRBV6-4; J: TRBJ2-1; length: 15; DNA: TGTGCCAGCAGTGACTATGCTGTTAGCCGCAATGAGCAGTTCTTC; CDR3: CASSDYAVSRNEQFF
size: -; D: TRBD1; V: TRBV30; J: TRBJ2-5; length: 15; DNA: TGTGCCTGGAGTCCTGGGACAGGGGGACAAGAGACCCAGTACTTC; CDR3: CAWSPGTGGQETQYF
size: -; D: TRBD2; V: TRBV5-4; J: TRBJ2-5; length: 15; DNA: TGTGCCAGCAGCTTAAGCGGGAGGGCCTTGGAGACCCAGTACTTC; CDR3: CASSLSGRALETQYF
size: -; D: TRBD1; V: TRBV19; J: TRBJ2-2; length: 15; DNA: TGTGCCAGTAGTATCTCTACAGGGGGCACCGGGGAGCTGTTTTTT; CDR3: CASSISTGGTGELFF
size: -; D: TRBD1; V: TRBV19; J: TRBJ2-2; length: 15; DNA: TGTGCCAGTAGTACCCACAGGGGTGGGACCGGGGAGCTGTTTTTT; CDR3: CASSTHRGGTGELFF
size: -; D: -; V: TRBV6-5; J: TRBJ2-2; length: 14; DNA: TGTGCCAGCAGTTACTCAGCAGGGTCTGGGGAGCTGTTTTTT; CDR3: CASSYSAGSGELFF
size: -; D: TRBD1; V: TRBV14; J: TRBJ1-3; length: 17; DNA: TGTGCCAGCAGCCAAGGGACAGGGGGCTTCTCTGGAAACACCATATATTTT; CDR3: CASSQGTGGFSGNTIYF
size: few; D: -; V: TRBV11-2; J: TRBJ1-2; length: 16; DNA: TGTGCCAGCAGCTTAGCGGACAGCGCCAATAACTATGGCTACACCTTC; CDR3: CASSLADSANNYGYTF
size: -; D: -; V: TRBV27; J: TRBJ1-1; length: 14; DNA: TGTGCCAGCAGTTTACGTTGGGGCACCACTGAAGCTTTCTTT; CDR3: CASSLRWGTTEAFF
size: -; D: -; V: TRBV4-1; J: TRBJ1-4; length: 16; DNA: TGCGCCAGCAGCCTTCAGGGAACGGGAACTAATGAAAAACTGTTTTTT; CDR3: CASSLQGTGTNEKLFF
size: -; D: -; V: TRBV2; J: TRBJ1-1; length: 13; DNA: TGTGCCAGCACGCCGCAGGGGCTCACTGAAGCTTTCTTT; CDR3: CASTPQGLTEAFF
size: -; D: TRBD1; V: TRBV6-5; J: TRBJ1-2; length: 11; DNA: TGTGCCAGCCAGGGGGGTTATGGCTACACCTTC; CDR3: CASQGGYGYTF
size: once; D: -; V: TRBV5-1; J: TRBJ1-1; length: 13; DNA: TGCGCCAGCAGCTTGGGATCCGGGGGGGAAGCTTTCTTT; CDR3: CASSLGSGGEAFF
size: -; D: TRBD1; V: TRBV9; J: TRBJ1-2; length: 14; DNA: TGTGCCAGCAGCGTATCGACAGGGGAAAATGGCTACACCTTC; CDR3: CASSVSTGENGYTF
size: -; D: -; V: TRBV15; J: TRBJ1-2; length: 15; DNA: TGTGCCACCAGCAGAGAAGTAGGAGGAAACTATGGCTACACCTTC; CDR3: CATSREVGGNYGYTF